This T cell receptor beta chain derives from a study of blood T cell repertoires in COVID-19. The ends were cut back, 1 base at V and 2 bases at J, with 7 bases in the middle. The CDR3 loop spans 13 amino acids. Germline CDR1 is SGHRS and CDR2 is YFSETQ. Clones were read by immunoSEQ multiplex PCR, and TCRdb kept only the in-frame ones, dropping some. This table has about 170,000 clones, approximately 85% appearing once. The chain uses TRBV5-1 and TRBJ2-7; possibly TRBD2 for D (5 bases). The sequence derives from an elderly woman with COVID-19, enrolled during active disease. Sequences were obtained from peripheral blood. CDR3 bases: TGCGCCAGCAGCTTGCTAGCAACCTACGAGCAGTACTTC. It encodes CASSLLATYEQYF. Full variable domain (rest looked up from reference TRBV5-1 and TRBJ2-7): KAGVTQTPRYLIKTRGQQVTLSCSPISGHRSVSWYQQTPGQGLQFLFEYFSETQRNKGNFPGRFSGRQFSNSRSEMNVSTLELGDSALYLCASSLLATYEQYFGPGTRLTVT.